These T cell receptor beta chains were read from a single sample in a study of memory CD4+ T cells and cytomegalovirus serostatus. Only in-frame clones appear in the TCRdb table, and some are missing; sequencing was by immunoSEQ multiplex PCR. The sample carries about 44,000 clones, around 76% recorded once. The material sequenced was memory CD4+ T cells from blood. Receptors originate from an adult in good health and CMV-seronegative. Both conserved end residues are part of each CDR3. D genes are given only for firm matches. A clone size is listed for some rows: how often the clone was seen (once, few, many), or a class if it is expanded.

j_call | d_call | v_call | clone_size | cdr3_length | cdr3_nt | cdr3_aa
TRBJ1-3 | . | TRBV5-1 | . | 14 | TGCGCCAGCAGCCCTGACAGCTCTGGAAACACCATATATTTT | CASSPDSSGNTIYF
TRBJ2-7 | TRBD2 | TRBV2 | . | 15 | TGTGCCAGCTCCAAAGGCCCTAGCGGGGGTCTCGAGCAGTACTTC | CASSKGPSGGLEQYF
TRBJ1-1 | . | TRBV5-6 | . | 14 | TGTGCCAGCAGCCGAGGAGGTGTTGGCACTGAAGCTTTCTTT | CASSRGGVGTEAFF
TRBJ1-2 | . | TRBV4-1 | few | 13 | TGCGCCAGCAGCATGCAGACTAACTATGGCTACACCTTC | CASSMQTNYGYTF
TRBJ1-1 | TRBD1 | TRBV11-2 | . | 17 | TGTGCCAGCAGCTTATTCTCGGGCAGGGGGGCTAACACTGAAGCTTTCTTT | CASSLFSGRGANTEAFF
TRBJ2-5 | . | TRBV5-1 | . | 14 | TGCGCCAGCAGCCCGGCCTCAGAGGGAGAGACCCAGTACTTC | CASSPASEGETQYF
TRBJ2-5 | . | TRBV9 | . | 14 | TGTGCCAGCAGCGTAGGCCCGGGTCAAGAGACCCAGTACTTC | CASSVGPGQETQYF
TRBJ2-7 | . | TRBV5-6 | . | 14 | TGTGCCAGCAGCGATGGACTTTTCTCCTACGAGCAGTACTTC | CASSDGLFSYEQYF
TRBJ1-5 | . | TRBV30 | . | 15 | TGTGCCTGGAGCCCACCCCTAGGTCTTGATCAGCCCCAGCATTTT | CAWSPPLGLDQPQHF
TRBJ2-3 | . | TRBV5-6 | . | 15 | TGTGCCAGCAGCTCCGTTAAAAAGGGGGCAGATACGCAGTATTTT | CASSSVKKGADTQYF
TRBJ2-1 | . | TRBV7-9 | . | 12 | TGTGCCAGCAGCCCCCGTGCCGTTGAGCAGTTCTTC | CASSPRAVEQFF
TRBJ1-4 | . | TRBV14 | . | 16 | . | CASSQVLGFSMKNCFF
TRBJ2-7 | . | TRBV7-7 | once | 13 | TGTGCCAGCAGCCGCGGGATTACCTACGAGCAGTACTTC | CASSRGITYEQYF
TRBJ1-5 | . | TRBV7-8 | . | 15 | TGTGCCAGCAGCTTAGAACAGGGCGGCAATCAGCCCCAGCATTTT | CASSLEQGGNQPQHF
TRBJ2-1 | . | TRBV9 | . | 13 | TGTGCCAGCAGCGTAGATCTTTGGAATGAGCAGTTCTTC | CASSVDLWNEQFF